This passage covers 25 T cell receptor beta chains from one sample sequenced in a study of resident and recirculating memory T cells in vitiligo. Sequencing was performed with immunoSEQ multiplex PCR; in TCRdb, only in-frame clones are kept and a portion is missing. Of about 42,000 clones listed, around 90% were seen once; the top ten hold roughly 4.3%. The sequencing sample was made of blood. The source is a male donor with vitiligo.

J is TRBJ2-5 and V is TRBV2, with 7 positions matching TRBD1. CDR3 length: 15 residues. Trimming at V came to 6 bases and at J to 1 base, leaving 8 bases not matched to a gene. Germline assignment: CDR1 SNHLY and CDR2 FYNNEI. The CDR3: CASRLQGLLQETQYF. DNA of the CDR3: TGTGCCAGCAGACTACAGGGGCTACTCCAAGAGACCCAGTACTTC.

This sequence joins TRBV5-1 and TRBJ1-2, with a weak D call TRBD1 (5 bases). V lost 5 bases and J 8 bases, leaving 22 bases between the germline ends. Germline V gives CDR1 SGHRS, CDR2 YFSETQ. This CDR3 contains 15 residues. CDR3 DNA sequence: TGCGCCAGCAGTCCGAGGACCGACCCCGGGGGAGGCTACACCTTC. Translating gives CASSPRTDPGGGYTF.

V gene TRBV5-4 combines with J gene TRBJ2-7; weak D call: TRBD1 (6 bases). Per germline, CDR1 SGHNT and CDR2 YYREEE (reference sequence). Trimming left V 2 bases short and J 6 bases short, with 15 bases between. The CDR3 is made up of 14 amino acids. The CDR3 DNA is TGTGCCAGCAGCTTAAGGGGGTCCGTGGCCGAGCAGTACTTC. Protein: CASSLRGSVAEQYF. The full variable domain, completed using reference TRBV5-4 and TRBJ2-7, is ETGVTQSPTHLIKTRGQQVTLRCSSQSGHNTVSWYQQALGQGPQFIFQYYREEENGRGNFPPRFSGLQFPNYSSELNVNALELDDSALYLCASSLRGSVAEQYFGPGTRLTVT.

The J gene is TRBJ1-6, the V gene TRBV2; weak D call: TRBD1 (5 bases). V was trimmed by 6 bases and J by 5 bases, leaving 8 bases between them. Germline V gene lookup returns CDR1 SNHLY and CDR2 FYNNEI. This CDR3 spans 13 amino acids. The CDR3 spells CASRTANNSPLHF. In DNA form, the CDR3 reads TGTGCCAGCAGGACAGCGAATAATTCACCCCTCCACTTT. Variable domain in full (rest from reference TRBV2 and TRBJ1-6): EPEVTQTPSHQVTQMGQEVILRCVPISNHLYFYWYRQILGQKVEFLVSFYNNEISEKSEIFDDQFSVERPDGSNFTLKIRSTKLEDSAMYFCASRTANNSPLHFGNGTRLTVT.

The chain uses TRBV30 and TRBJ2-7, with 10 bases matching TRBD1. The CDR3 extends over 15 amino acids. Germline values: CDR1 GTSNPN, CDR2 SVGIG (reference sequence). V lost 4 bases and J lost 4; bases outside the gene matches: 10. CDR3 sequence reads: CAWIPDRGFRYEQYF. The CDR3 DNA is TGTGCCTGGATTCCGGACAGGGGGTTTCGGTACGAGCAGTACTTC.

The chain recombines TRBV5-5 with TRBJ2-7; 7 bases agree with TRBD2. CDR1 is SGHKS, CDR2 YYEKEE, per germline (reference sequence). V was pared by 4 bases and J by 6 bases, with 10 bases of the junction left unmatched. The CDR3 has 14 residues. The CDR3 DNA sequence: TGTGCCAGCAGCGTTTTGGTGTCGGGGGGCGAGCAGTACTTC. Translating gives CASSVLVSGGEQYF.

The chain uses TRBV7-8 and TRBJ1-5, with D unclear. The ends were cut back, 5 bases at V and 1 base at J, with 15 bases in the middle. The CDR3 is 16 amino acids. Germline V CDR1 and CDR2: SGHVS, FQNEAQ. The CDR3 DNA sequence: TGTGCCAGCAGCCAGGTGGGAGGATTAAGCAATCAGCCCCAGCATTTT. This encodes CASSQVGGLSNQPQHF.

J is TRBJ1-6 and V is TRBV29-1; 7 bases fit TRBD1. This CDR3 spans 16 amino acids. V lost 5 bases and J lost 9; bases outside the gene matches: 16. Germline V gene data show CDR1 as SQVTM and CDR2 as ANQGSEA. The CDR3 DNA sequence: TGCAGCGTTAAATCCCCGGGACAGCGGTTTTCTTCACCCCTCCACTTT. Protein sequence: CSVKSPGQRFSSPLHF. Variable domain in full (rest from reference TRBV29-1 and TRBJ1-6): SAVISQKPSRDICQRGTSLTIQCQVDSQVTMMFWYRQQPGQSLTLIATANQGSEATYESGFVIDKFPISRPNLTFSTLTVSNMSPEDSSIYLCSVKSPGQRFSSPLHFGNGTRLTVT.

The chain uses TRBV6-1 and TRBJ1-5, with 7 bases identical to TRBD1. CDR3 length equals 14 residues. Germline V gene lookup returns CDR1 MNHNS and CDR2 SASEGT. Unmatched junction bases numbered 4, after V lost 2 bases and J lost 6 bases. CDR3 coding DNA: TGTGCCAGCAGTGAACGACAGGGAGGTCAGCCCCAGCATTTT. This codes for CASSERQGGQPQHF.

V is TRBV29-1 and J is TRBJ2-3, with TRBD1 matching over 10 bases. The V and J ends lost 7 bases and 7 bases, in that order; junction bases with no gene match: 8. Germline V lookup: CDR1 SQVTM, CDR2 ANQGSEA. The CDR3 runs to 13 residues. The CDR3 sequence is CSAPRTGGYTQYF. CDR3 DNA sequence: TGCAGCGCCCCCCGGACAGGGGGATATACGCAGTATTTT.

V gene TRBV19 combines with J gene TRBJ1-5; the D is unclear. This CDR3 region has 16 residues. Trimming removed 7 bases at V and 4 bases at J, with 20 bases between. Germline lookup yields CDR1 LNHDA and CDR2 SQIVND (reference sequence). DNA for the CDR3: TGTGCCAGTAACCCGAGGGCGGCCGGCGGGAATCAGCCCCAGCATTTT. It translates to CASNPRAAGGNQPQHF.

J is TRBJ1-2 and V is TRBV27, with D perhaps TRBD1 (6 bases). Germline CDR1 MNHEY, CDR2 SMNVEV (reference sequence). The CDR3 has 16 residues. V dropped 3 bases and J dropped 4 bases, with 18 bases sitting between them. The CDR3 DNA is TGTGCCAGCAGTTTTTCAGGGGTGGCCCCCCTCTATGGCTACACCTTC. Its translation is CASSFSGVAPLYGYTF.

This chain joins TRBV7-9 and TRBJ1-1; D is ambiguous. V lost 5 bases to trimming and J lost 5 bases, with 12 bases between them. This CDR3 region has 13 residues. CDR1 is SEHNR and CDR2 is FQNEAQ in the germline V gene (reference sequence). CDR3 DNA: TGTGCCAGCAGCGCGGACGGGGTGACTGAAGCTTTCTTT. Translation: CASSADGVTEAFF.

The chain employs TRBV4-3 and TRBJ1-2; no firm D call. Trimming pared 1 base from V and 0 bases from J, leaving 9 bases between. The CDR3 loop spans 15 amino acids. The V gene's germline CDR1 is LGHNA and CDR2 YSLEER. The CDR3 reads CASSQALAANYGYTF. CDR3 bases: TGCGCCAGCAGCCAAGCCCTTGCGGCTAACTATGGCTACACCTTC.

The V and J genes are TRBV7-9 and TRBJ1-6; the D gene is possibly TRBD1 (5 bases). This CDR3 region has 13 residues. V was cut by 5 bases and J by 9 bases, with 11 bases left in between. Germline V CDR1 and CDR2: SEHNR, FQNEAQ (reference sequence). The CDR3 nucleotides read TGTGCCAGCAGCGTCGGGGGGTTTTCACCCCTCCACTTT. The encoded protein is CASSVGGFSPLHF.

This sequence joins TRBV5-6 and TRBJ2-3; D is ambiguous. The CDR3 extends over 14 amino acids. Germline V gene sequence: CDR1 SGHDT, CDR2 YYEEEE. V lost 4 bases, J lost 3 bases, and 12 bases lay in between. CDR3 DNA sequence: TGTGCCAGCAGCCCCCCGTGGCCTACAGATACGCAGTATTTT. It encodes CASSPPWPTDTQYF.

The rearrangement joins TRBV7-2 to TRBJ1-2; D possibly corresponds to TRBD1 (5 bases). Germline loops: CDR1 SGHTA, CDR2 FQGNSA. Trimming left V 2 bases short and J 5 bases short, with 12 bases between. The length of the CDR3 is 14 residues. The CDR3 nucleotides read TGTGCCAGCAGCTTACCCAACGGGGGGTATGGCTACACCTTC. This translates into CASSLPNGGYGYTF.

The gene calls are TRBV5-6 and TRBJ2-5; possibly TRBD2 for D (5 bases). V lost 1 base, J lost 5 bases, and 9 bases lay in between. Germline V gives CDR1 SGHDT, CDR2 YYEEEE. The CDR3 has 13 amino acids. CDR3 coding DNA: TGTGCCAGCAGCTTGCCTCCGGGGGAGACCCAGTACTTC. Translated: CASSLPPGETQYF.

The chain employs TRBV5-1 and TRBJ2-4; 9 nucleotides agree with TRBD1. CDR3 size: 13 residues. Trimming took 5 bases from V and 8 from J; bases not matched to a gene: 5. The germline V gene has CDR1 SGHRS and CDR2 YFSETQ. CDR3: CASRWTGDDIQYF. CDR3 coding DNA: TGCGCCAGCAGATGGACAGGGGATGACATTCAGTACTTC.

The genes are TRBV11-2 and TRBJ2-3; tentative D call: TRBD2 (7 bases). This CDR3 is built from 12 residues. Per germline, CDR1 SGHAT and CDR2 FQNNGV. V was trimmed by 2 bases and J by 10 bases, leaving 10 bases between them. The CDR3 is CASSLKGGPQYF. CDR3 sequence (DNA): TGTGCCAGCAGCTTAAAGGGGGGGCCGCAGTATTTT.

The genes are TRBV6-1 and TRBJ1-5; the D is unclear. Germline V gene lookup returns CDR1 MNHNS and CDR2 SASEGT. This CDR3 has 13 residues. The V and J ends lost 8 bases and 0 bases respectively, with 8 bases between them. CDR3 DNA: TGTGCCAGCGGCCAAGATAGCAATCAGCCCCAGCATTTT. Amino acid sequence: CASGQDSNQPQHF.

The chain uses TRBV19 and TRBJ1-2; D is perhaps TRBD1 (6 bases). This CDR3 is built from 16 residues. Trimming removed 3 bases at V and 4 bases at J, with 18 bases between. Germline V gives CDR1 LNHDA, CDR2 SQIVND (reference sequence). CDR3 nucleotides: TGTGCCAGTAGTATGAGGCGGCGCCGGGGGGCCTATGGCTACACCTTC. Translated: CASSMRRRRGAYGYTF.

Comment on this clone: A read error is likely, as this CDR3 ends without the conserved phenylalanine or tryptophan. The DNA is left out, because the CDR3 cannot be placed on it with certainty; the CDR3 is given as TCRdb lists it. J is TRBJ2-7 and V is TRBV10-3; TRBD1 is taken as the D call from the table, unchecked against the DNA. Germline V CDR1 and CDR2: ENHRY, SYGVKD. With termini counted, the CDR3 has 12 amino acids. The CDR3 is CAISGQDRGRSA.

The chain carries TRBV14 and TRBJ2-2; TRBD1 aligns across 9 bases. Looked up from germline, CDR1 is SGHDN and CDR2 is FVKESK. Trimming at V came to 10 bases and at J to 4 bases, leaving 4 bases not matched to a gene. The CDR3 loop spans 13 amino acids. Here the CDR3 DNA reads TGTGCCACCGGGACAGGGCTCACCGGGGAGCTGTTTTTT. Protein: CATGTGLTGELFF. The full variable domain, completed using reference TRBV14 and TRBJ2-2, is EAGVTQFPSHSVIEKGQTVTLRCDPISGHDNLYWYRRVMGKEIKFLLHFVKESKQDESGMPNNRFLAERTGGTYSTLKVQPAELEDSGVYFCATGTGLTGELFFGEGSRLTVL.

The V gene is TRBV10-3, the J gene TRBJ1-5, with D possibly being TRBD1 (6 bases). CDR3 length: 17 amino acids. Per the germline V gene, CDR1 is ENHRY and CDR2 is SYGVKD. The V end lost 0 bases, the J end lost 13 bases, and 25 bases lay between the germline ends. The CDR3 coding sequence is TGTGCCATCAGTGAGTCCCTAAGATACAGGGTGGAATATCCACAGCATTTT. It is translated as CAISESLRYRVEYPQHF.